Following are 32 T cell receptor beta chains from one sample sequenced in a study of T cells in Graves' hyperthyroidism and ophthalmopathy. Regions amplified from RNA transcripts were the TCR beta CDR3 regions. HTBI primers were used for first-round RT-PCR of the TCR CDR3. One entry per CDR3 protein results from TCRdb running MiXCR on the multiplex PCR reads. The sample carries 500,000 to 750,000 distinct CDR3 sequences, roughly 14% recorded once. Sequencing input: blood. These receptors were obtained from a woman under 40 with Graves' hyperthyroidism.

This clonotype appeared many times. The rearrangement links TRBV12-3 or TRBV12-4 to TRBJ1-5; D remains ambiguous. V was shortened by 3 bases and J by 0 bases, with 6 bases between the two germline ends. This CDR3 is built from 14 residues. The CDR3 sequence is CASSFGDSNQPQHF. Written as DNA, the CDR3 is TGTGCCAGCAGTTTTGGGGATAGCAATCAGCCCCAGCATTTT.

This clonotype has ten or more counts. The chain is built from TRBV12-3 or TRBV12-4 and TRBJ2-2, with 9 bases lining up with TRBD2. The junction had 5 bases not matched to a gene; V was cut back by 6 bases and J by 3 bases. The CDR3 loop spans 15 amino acids. The CDR3 coding sequence is TGTGCCAGCAGCCAGACTAGCGGTTACACCGGGGAGCTGTTTTTT. Its translation is CASSQTSGYTGELFF.

This chain connects TRBV2 to TRBJ2-2, with D hard to call. CDR3 length: 15 residues. Between the trimmed V and J ends, which lost 6 bases and 5 bases, there was a span of 16 bases. CDR1 and CDR2 from the germline V gene are SNHLY and FYNNEI. This CDR3 is CASRENGPVTGELFF. CDR3 DNA sequence: TGTGCCAGCAGAGAGAACGGACCTGTGACCGGGGAGCTGTTTTTT.

In this sample, this clonotype turned up many times. The rearrangement links TRBV7-9 to TRBJ1-2, with D possibly matching TRBD1 (6 bases). This CDR3 comprises 13 residues. The V and J ends lost 3 bases and 4 bases respectively, with 9 bases between them. The germline CDR1 and CDR2 sequences are SEHNR and FQNEAQ (reference sequence). CDR3 coding DNA: TGTGCCAGCAGCTTCGGGACAACCTATGGCTACACCTTC. Protein: CASSFGTTYGYTF.

This chain joins TRBV28 and TRBJ1-6; D not resolved. CDR1 is MDHEN, CDR2 SYDVKM, per germline. The CDR3 sequence is 13 residues long. Deletions cut 3 bases from V and 14 bases from J, with 14 bases between. CDR3 loop: CASSFHDPVALHF. In nucleotides, the CDR3 is TGTGCCAGCAGTTTCCACGACCCCGTTGCCCTCCACTTT. Together with reference TRBV28 and TRBJ1-6, the CDR3 gives the full variable domain: DVKVTQSSRYLVKRTGEKVFLECVQDMDHENMFWYRQDPGLGLRLIYFSYDVKMKEKGDIPEGYSVSREKKERFSLILESASTNQTSMYLCASSFHDPVALHFGNGTRLTVT.

This clonotype was seen a few times. The chain employs TRBV24-1 and TRBJ2-1, with D hard to call. Trimming took off 3 bases at V and 6 bases at J, with 14 bases between the two ends. Germline V gene lookup returns CDR1 KGHDR and CDR2 SFDVKD. This CDR3 comprises 15 residues. The CDR3 DNA reads as TGTGCCACCAGTGATCCGTCGGATAGCTTCAATGAGCAGTTCTTC. This translates into CATSDPSDSFNEQFF.

This clonotype has a count of ten or more. This chain uses TRBV28 with TRBJ2-7, with D perhaps matching TRBD1 (6 bases). CDR1 and CDR2 (germline): MDHEN, SYDVKM. This CDR3 is 14 amino acids long. V lost 6 bases and J lost 3, with 15 bases in between. CDR3 sequence reads: CASRRTAERYEQYF. The CDR3 DNA sequence: TGTGCCAGCAGGCGGACAGCCGAGCGCTACGAGCAGTACTTC.

This clonotype was counted a few times. CDR3 sequence reads: CASSYGPGHKNIQYF. DNA for the CDR3: TGTGCCAGCAGTTACGGGCCGGGACATAAAAACATTCAGTACTTC. V and J are TRBV6-5 and TRBJ2-4, with a possible D match to TRBD1 (6 bases). CDR1 is MNHEY and CDR2 is SVGAGI in the germline V gene. The V end was cut by 2 bases, the J end by 4 bases, with 12 bases between. The CDR3 covers 15 residues.

This clonotype was seen ten or more times. This chain joins TRBV27 and TRBJ2-1; D could derive from TRBD1 or TRBD2 (5 bases each). The V and J ends lost 0 bases and 7 bases respectively, with 13 bases between them. Germline CDR1 is MNHEY and CDR2 is SMNVEV (reference sequence). This CDR3 has 15 amino acids. This CDR3 reads CASSLSWDRGNEQFF. CDR3 nucleotides: TGTGCCAGCAGTTTATCGTGGGACCGAGGAAATGAGCAGTTCTTC.

This clonotype was detected only a few times. The chain recombines TRBV7-2 with TRBJ1-5; D might be TRBD1 (6 bases). V was pared by 0 bases and J by 4 bases, with 10 bases between. The CDR3 extends over 15 amino acids. Per germline, CDR1 SGHTA and CDR2 FQGNSA. The chain's CDR3 is CASSLASQGNQPQHF. CDR3 DNA sequence: TGTGCCAGCAGCTTAGCATCTCAGGGGAATCAGCCCCAGCATTTT.

The sample holds a few counts of this clonotype. The chain combines TRBV6-2 or TRBV6-3 with TRBJ2-7, with TRBD2 identical over 13 bases. V was pared by 0 bases and J by 2 bases, with 4 bases of the junction left unmatched. The CDR3 loop spans 17 amino acids. Germline CDR1 reads MNHEY; CDR2 reads SVGEGT. The CDR3 DNA is TGTGCCAGCAGTTACTCGGGACTAGCGGGATCCCCCTACGAGCAGTACTTC. This sequence encodes CASSYSGLAGSPYEQYF.

Ten or more counts support this clonotype. V is TRBV27 and J is TRBJ1-1; TRBD1 matches at 8 bases. Germline loops: CDR1 MNHEY, CDR2 SMNVEV (reference sequence). The CDR3 is 13 amino acids. V trimming: 8 bases; J trimming: 3 bases; junction bases outside the gene matches: 5. CDR3 DNA: TGTGCCAGCCAGACGACAGGGGACACTGAAGCTTTCTTT. It encodes CASQTTGDTEAFF.

The gene calls are TRBV7-9 and TRBJ1-1; 9 bases align to TRBD1. The CDR3 is 17 amino acids. Germline V gene data show CDR1 as SEHNR and CDR2 as FQNEAQ (reference sequence). V trimming: 0 bases; J trimming: 0 bases; junction bases outside the gene matches: 5. As DNA, the CDR3 is TGTGCCAGCAGCTTAGCCGGGGACAGGGTCTTGAACACTGAAGCTTTCTTT. Translating gives CASSLAGDRVLNTEAFF.

This clonotype was seen repeatedly, ten times or more. This sequence joins TRBV6-2 or TRBV6-3 and TRBJ2-7; a possible D gene is TRBD2 (5 bases). There are 13 residues in the CDR3. Germline loops: CDR1 MNHEY, CDR2 SVGEGT. Trimming removed 2 bases at V and 5 bases at J, with 10 bases between. The CDR3 nucleotides read TGTGCCAGCAGTTACACTAGTATCCACGAGCAGTACTTC. Residues: CASSYTSIHEQYF.

J is TRBJ2-3 and V is TRBV6-4; D may be TRBD2 (6 bases). Germline CDR1 MRHNA, CDR2 SNTAGT. Trimming took 0 bases from V and 4 from J, leaving 11 bases between them. This CDR3 contains 15 residues. The CDR3 here is CASSDSAGSADTQYF. CDR3 DNA sequence: TGTGCCAGCAGTGACTCGGCCGGGAGCGCAGATACGCAGTATTTT.

This clonotype was observed many times. V gene TRBV11-2 combines with J gene TRBJ2-7; D perhaps matches TRBD1 (6 bases). Germline V gene lookup returns CDR1 SGHAT and CDR2 FQNNGV. CDR3 length: 16 residues. The V and J ends lost 0 bases and 1 base respectively, with 13 bases between them. CDR3 amino acids: CASSLETGSRSYEQYF. CDR3 sequence (DNA): TGTGCCAGCAGCTTAGAGACAGGTTCTCGATCCTACGAGCAGTACTTC.

This clonotype has a handful of counts. Here the CDR3 DNA reads TGTGCCAGCACCGACTACCAAGAGACCCAGTACTTC. As protein: CASTDYQETQYF. The chain has TRBV6-1 and TRBJ2-5; D is unclear. CDR1 is MNHNS, CDR2 SASEGT, per germline. This CDR3 contains 12 residues. Trimming stripped 7 bases from V and 0 bases from J, with 6 bases between.

The sample holds many counts of this clonotype. The rearrangement joins TRBV27 to TRBJ2-1, with 10 positions matching TRBD2. The CDR3 is 14 residues long. With 7 bases clipped from V and 2 bases from J, the junction kept 2 bases outside the gene matches. The germline gives CDR1 MNHEY, CDR2 SMNVEV (reference sequence). The CDR3 is CASTSGSPYNEQFF. In nucleotides, the CDR3 is TGTGCCAGCACTAGCGGGAGTCCCTACAATGAGCAGTTCTTC.

This rearrangement joins TRBV19 to TRBJ2-1, with TRBD1 as a possible D gene (6 bases). The V end lost 9 bases, the J end lost 1 base, and 19 bases lay between the germline ends. Germline lookup yields CDR1 LNHDA and CDR2 SQIVND (reference sequence). The CDR3 extends over 16 amino acids. CDR3: CARCQNTGSSYNEQFF. The CDR3 DNA reads as TGTGCCAGATGTCAAAACACAGGGTCTTCCTACAATGAGCAGTTCTTC.

V and J are TRBV6-2 or TRBV6-3 and TRBJ2-2; D unclear. From germline, CDR1 is MNHEY and CDR2 SVGEGT. Trimming cost V 6 bases and J 7 bases, with 12 bases left between them. The CDR3 covers 13 residues. The CDR3 DNA reads as TGTGCCAGCAGCCTCCGGTGGGGCGGGGAGCTGTTTTTT. This translates into CASSLRWGGELFF.

This clonotype has a handful of counts. This chain uses TRBV7-6 with TRBJ2-7; 10 nucleotides align to TRBD1. This CDR3 is 15 amino acids long. V was pared by 5 bases and J by 5 bases, with 9 bases of the junction left unmatched. Germline CDR1 SGHVS, CDR2 FNYEAQ. DNA of the CDR3: TGTGCCAGCAGCCCAGCCCGACAGGGGGCCGACGAGCAGTACTTC. It yields the protein CASSPARQGADEQYF.

The chain employs TRBV28 and TRBJ2-7; 8 positions agree with TRBD2. The junction had 13 bases not matched to a gene; V was cut back by 4 bases and J by 5 bases. CDR3 size: 16 residues. Looked up from germline, CDR1 is MDHEN and CDR2 is SYDVKM. The CDR3 protein is CASSSSSGNALHEQYF. The DNA of the CDR3 is TGTGCCAGCAGTTCCAGTAGCGGGAACGCCCTCCACGAGCAGTACTTC. The whole variable domain, filled in from reference TRBV28 and TRBJ2-7, reads DVKVTQSSRYLVKRTGEKVFLECVQDMDHENMFWYRQDPGLGLRLIYFSYDVKMKEKGDIPEGYSVSREKKERFSLILESASTNQTSMYLCASSSSSGNALHEQYFGPGTRLTVT.

Many counts were recorded for this clonotype. This sequence joins TRBV3-1 and TRBJ1-5; D may be TRBD1 (5 bases). V gave up 0 bases and J gave up 7 bases, with 7 bases separating them. Germline CDR1 LGHDT, CDR2 YNNKEL (reference sequence). There are 13 residues in the CDR3. This chain's CDR3 is CASSQEGGQPQHF. In DNA form, the CDR3 reads TGTGCCAGCAGCCAAGAGGGGGGGCAGCCCCAGCATTTT.

This clonotype was counted at least ten times. The V gene is TRBV18, the J gene TRBJ1-5; D not certain. Germline V gene data show CDR1 as KGHSH and CDR2 as LQKENI. V dropped 6 bases and J dropped 4 bases, with 10 bases sitting between them. The CDR3 totals 13 residues. The CDR3 DNA reads TGTGCCAGCTCCGGTTTTTTAAATCAGCCCCAGCATTTT. This sequence encodes CASSGFLNQPQHF.

The chain employs TRBV28 and TRBJ2-2, with TRBD2 matching 11 bases. The V gene end was trimmed by 4 bases and the J gene end by 5 bases; junction bases not matched to a gene: 15. Germline V gene data show CDR1 as MDHEN and CDR2 as SYDVKM. This CDR3 is 19 amino acids long. CDR3 in DNA: TGTGCCAGCAGTTCAATTCCGGGACTAGCGGCCTCGCGGACCGGGGAGCTGTTTTTT. This encodes CASSSIPGLAASRTGELFF.

This clonotype was detected many times. V is TRBV11-2 and J is TRBJ2-3, with a possible D match to TRBD1 (5 bases). In germline, CDR1 is SGHAT, CDR2 FQNNGV. The CDR3 loop spans 15 amino acids. With 4 bases removed from V and 2 bases from J, the gap between germline ends came to 13 bases. Written as DNA, the CDR3 is TGTGCCAGCAGCTCCCCCGGCAGGGCCACAGATACGCAGTATTTT. Amino acids: CASSSPGRATDTQYF.

The rearrangement links TRBV7-2 to TRBJ2-2; 7 bases align to TRBD2. J lost 3 bases, V lost 5 bases, and 3 bases had no gene match. From germline, CDR1 is SGHTA and CDR2 FQGNSA. The CDR3 runs 14 residues. The CDR3 sequence is CASSGRAYTGELFF. The CDR3 bases are TGTGCCAGCAGCGGGAGGGCCTACACCGGGGAGCTGTTTTTT.

The gene calls are TRBV5-6 and TRBJ2-3; 9 bases agree with TRBD2. V was clipped by 0 bases and J by 0 bases; unmatched bases: 8. The CDR3 has 18 residues. CDR1 is SGHDT and CDR2 is YYEEEE in the germline V gene. The CDR3 spells CASSLEASGALSTDTQYF. The CDR3 nucleotides read TGTGCCAGCAGCTTGGAGGCTAGCGGGGCTCTGAGCACAGATACGCAGTATTTT.

This clonotype showed up just a few times. This chain links TRBV7-9 with TRBJ2-1; the D gene is possibly TRBD1 (5 bases). V was clipped by 3 bases and J by 5 bases, with 14 bases between them. The CDR3 is made up of 15 amino acids. Germline V lookup: CDR1 SEHNR, CDR2 FQNEAQ (reference sequence). The CDR3 reads CASSFVRQGDNEQFF. Written as DNA, the CDR3 is TGTGCCAGCAGCTTCGTCCGTCAAGGGGACAATGAGCAGTTCTTC.

There are a few counts of this clonotype. V gene TRBV5-4 combines with J gene TRBJ2-2; either TRBD1 or TRBD2 may fit D (6 bases each). Deletions cut 0 bases from V and 7 bases from J, with 13 bases between. The CDR3 contains 15 residues. CDR1 and CDR2 (germline): SGHNT, YYREEE (reference sequence). The CDR3 DNA reads as TGTGCCAGCAGCTTGGTTCGGGGGCGCGGCGGGGAGCTGTTTTTT. Amino acids: CASSLVRGRGGELFF.

The sample holds many counts of this clonotype. The rearrangement links TRBV5-1 to TRBJ2-7; 8 bases fit TRBD2. From germline, CDR1 is SGHRS and CDR2 YFSETQ. The V segment lost 0 bases and the J segment 4 bases; nucleotides outside the gene matches: 9. The CDR3 is 16 amino acids. CDR3 nucleotides: TGCGCCAGCAGCTTGGGCGGGAGGAGAACTATTTACGAGCAGTACTTC. It encodes CASSLGGRRTIYEQYF. Complete variable domain (other parts from reference TRBV5-1 and TRBJ2-7): KAGVTQTPRYLIKTRGQQVTLSCSPISGHRSVSWYQQTPGQGLQFLFEYFSETQRNKGNFPGRFSGRQFSNSRSEMNVSTLELGDSALYLCASSLGGRRTIYEQYFGPGTRLTVT.

Of note for this clonotype: At one boundary the junction diverges from the germline segment, which might be a read error. The CDR3 DNA sequence: TGTGCCAGCAGCGCCGGGACTAGCGCCCCGGGAGGGGACCTGTTTTTT. Translating it yields CASSAGTSAPGGDLFF. The chain has TRBV7-2 and TRBJ2-2; TRBD2 aligns across 10 bases. From germline, CDR1 is SGHTA and CDR2 FQGNSA. The CDR3 covers 16 residues.